This TCR beta chain was identified during a study of blood T cell repertoires in COVID-19 (dated by TCRdb to about 2020). Regarding the complete study: Collaborator samples came from the United States, Italy and Spain and covered acute and convalescent phases of COVID-19. The material from the prospective study consisted of cDNA or gDNA derived from T cells, B-cell-depleted T cells, or PBMCs. The dataset comprised deeply sampled blood TCRbeta repertoires from subjects exposed to, actively infected with, or recovered from COVID-19. The repertoires were released in a freely available public database intended as a resource for research on the immune response to SARS-CoV-2. Samples were obtained from the ongoing ImmuneRACE study (first 160 participants) and from 950 to 1,500 subjects provided by 6 global collaborators. Sample metadata almost always included a de-identified subject ID, COVID-19 status, age in years and sex. Where available, HLA class I and class II types were taken from metadata supplied by the sample provider and were not determined by assay-based typing.

A word on this clone: It has no known antigen specificity. No qualities accompany the bases; no much larger clone lies one base away.

Points the paper makes about the study in general: How much clinical and demographic metadata was included differed by source and by participant, and the metadata was provided uncurated.

Samples from volunteer blood donors who had recovered from COVID-19 were contributed by a second Seattle source. Collaborating institutions collected whole blood in K2EDTA tubes following their own protocols. For TCRbeta analysis, collaborator samples were shipped as frozen whole blood, as isolated PBMCs, or as DNA extracted from either sample type. TCRbeta CDR3 regions were amplified from genomic DNA by means of the immunoSEQ Assay, a bias-controlled multiplex PCR. In the authors' own workflow: Within the assay, amplification of reference gene primers was used to estimate how many nucleated cells each sample contained. Sequence reads were collapsed and filtered to measure the absolute abundance of every unique TCRbeta CDR3 rearrangement. For each sample, productive Simpson clonality was calculated as the square root of Simpson's diversity index over productive rearrangements. In its TCRdb copy, this immuneACCESS table keeps in-frame sequences only and misses some clones. Where compared with another copy, unresolved V genes explain less than half of these, and the others have no known cause. From that table come the V and J calls and clone size; the DNA was used to work out D and trimming. The sample profile shows 95,000 to 120,000 clones; roughly 88% of them were found once. The top ten constitute 8% to 9.5% of the sample.

The sample was peripheral blood. This TCR was sampled from a woman aged 70-85 years who had recovered from COVID-19.

In nucleotides, the sequence is TGTGCCAGCAGCTTGGTCGGGGGAGGGGCCTACGAGCAGTACTTC. The translation is CASSLVGGGAYEQYF. The chain is encoded by TRBV5-6 joined to TRBJ2-7; the junction holds 7 bases that match TRBD2. Via the germline V gene, CDR1 is SGHDT and CDR2 YYEEEE. V is cut back by 0 bases and J by 2 bases, with 5 bases in the junction unmatched. Spanning cysteine to phenylalanine, the CDR3 consists of 15 amino acids. The DNA shown is the 45-base CDR3, in frame from base 1.